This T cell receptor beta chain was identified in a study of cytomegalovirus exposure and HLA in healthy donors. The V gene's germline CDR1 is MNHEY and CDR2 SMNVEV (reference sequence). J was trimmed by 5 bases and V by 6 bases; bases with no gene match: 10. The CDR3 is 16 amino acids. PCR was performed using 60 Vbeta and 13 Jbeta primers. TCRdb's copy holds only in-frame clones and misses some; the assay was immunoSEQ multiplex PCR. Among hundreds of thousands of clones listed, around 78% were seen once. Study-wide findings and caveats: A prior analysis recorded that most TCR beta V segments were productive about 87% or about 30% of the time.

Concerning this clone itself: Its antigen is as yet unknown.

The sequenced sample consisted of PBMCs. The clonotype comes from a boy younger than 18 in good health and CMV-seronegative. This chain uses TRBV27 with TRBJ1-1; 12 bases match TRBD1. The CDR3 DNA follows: TGTGCCAGCAGATCGGGACAGGGGGCGCAGGAAACTGAAGCTTTCTTT. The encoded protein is CASRSGQGAQETEAFF.